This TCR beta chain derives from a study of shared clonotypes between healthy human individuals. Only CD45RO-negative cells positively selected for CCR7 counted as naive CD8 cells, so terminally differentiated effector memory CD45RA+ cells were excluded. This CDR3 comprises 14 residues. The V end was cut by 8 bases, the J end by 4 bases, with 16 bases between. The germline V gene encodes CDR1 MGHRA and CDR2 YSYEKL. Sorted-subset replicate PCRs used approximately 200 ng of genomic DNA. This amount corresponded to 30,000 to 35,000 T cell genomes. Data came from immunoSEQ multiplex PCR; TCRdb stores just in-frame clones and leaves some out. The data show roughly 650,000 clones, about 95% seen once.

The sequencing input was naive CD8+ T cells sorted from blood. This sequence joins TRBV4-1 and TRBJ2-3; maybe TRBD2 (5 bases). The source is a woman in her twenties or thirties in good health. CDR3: CASRTSLGSDTQYF. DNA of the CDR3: TGCGCCAGCCGCACTAGTTTGGGGTCAGATACGCAGTATTTT.